Listed below are T cell receptor beta chains from one sample, sequenced in a study of cytomegalovirus exposure and HLA in healthy donors. Only in-frame clones appear in the TCRdb table, and some are missing; sequencing was by immunoSEQ multiplex PCR. The table has around 120,000 clones, approximately 70% seen once; the top ten hold around 2.5%. What was sequenced was PBMCs. These receptors came from a woman aged 60-70 years in good health and CMV-seropositive. The conserved cysteine and the conserved F or W are not part of the CDR3 here.

TRBJ1-1	TRBV23-1	ASGSRQVNTEAF
TRBJ1-1	TRBV6-5	ASSKQRNTEAF
TRBJ1-2	TRBV6-5	ASSKQGAVGYT
TRBJ2-2	TRBV5-1	ASSPWTGANTGELF
TRBJ2-5	TRBV13	ASSLSILGRTQY
TRBJ2-5	TRBV2	ASSRVKETQY
TRBJ2-2	TRBV4-1	ASSQGTSGGFTGELF
TRBJ1-2	TRBV4-2	ASSLGQVTNYGYT
TRBJ1-1	TRBV13	ASSSDIREVF
TRBJ2-3	TRBV14	ASSRGVTAVDTQY
TRBJ2-2	TRBV19	ASWGGKNTGELF
TRBJ2-5	TRBV9	ASSPQRGKQETQY
TRBJ2-1	TRBV5-4	ASSFSGTVYNEQF
TRBJ2-1	TRBV27	ASSLTRNNEQF
TRBJ2-2	TRBV7-8	ASSLGPGGQPGELF
TRBJ2-1	TRBV15	ATSRDSGTYNEQF
TRBJ2-2	TRBV12-5	ASAAGLGTTGELF
TRBJ1-1	TRBV4-1	ASSQDKPGNTEAF
TRBJ2-7	TRBV2	ASNPRGRDEQY
TRBJ1-2	TRBV27	ASSLRRGVYGYT
TRBJ2-7	TRBV4-1	ASSRGLAGEYEQY
TRBJ1-5	TRBV11-2	ASSTGQGGQPQH
TRBJ1-1	TRBV2	ARGGNTEAF
TRBJ1-2	TRBV5-1	ASGQGASYT
TRBJ1-1	TRBV4-1	ASSQRDSRNTEAF
TRBJ1-4	TRBV29-1	SVDTGVNEKLF